Here is one T cell receptor (beta chain) with its context. This entry is derived from a study of T-cell reconstitution after alpha-beta-depleted transplantation in children. Unique molecular identifiers were incorporated during preparation of the TCRbeta library. MiXCR, applied by TCRdb to the PCR reads, yields one record per CDR3 protein. The sample contains around 360,000 distinct CDR3 sequences, 10% of which appear only once. The CDR3 sequence is 13 residues long. Germline lookup yields CDR1 MNHEY and CDR2 SMNVEV (reference sequence). Losses at the gene ends were 8 bases for V and 0 bases for J; bases not matched to a gene: 2.

The V gene is TRBV27, the J gene TRBJ2-7; 9 bases are shared with TRBD1. The receptor was isolated from a human donor who donated a stem cell graft to a child with acute lymphoblastic leukemia. Specimen: PBMCs from the stem cell graft donor, collected from the stem cell graft. The CDR3 DNA reads TGTGCCAGCGGGACAGGGTACTCCTACGAGCAGTACTTC. This codes for CASGTGYSYEQYF.